Following are 25 T cell receptor beta chains from one sample sequenced in a study of CD8 T cells in ankylosing spondylitis. Study outcomes and limitations: A TCR beta motif made of about eight highly homologous variants seemed typical of ankylosing spondylitis blood.

For these receptors, no antigen is known. In TCRdb, the 5' RACE reads were re-called with MiXCR into one record per CDR3 protein. The sample has approximately 500,000 distinct CDR3 sequences; roughly 13% are singletons. Sequenced: blood, either unsorted or a sorted T cell fraction (not recorded which). The source of these receptors is a male donor with ankylosing spondylitis.

In DNA, the CDR3 is TGCGCCAGCAACCGGCGGGATCTTCGGGATACGCAGTATTTT. Its translation is CASNRRDLRDTQYF. V and J are TRBV5-1 and TRBJ2-3; D may be TRBD2 (6 bases). CDR3 length equals 14 residues. Looked up from germline, CDR1 is SGHRS and CDR2 is YFSETQ. The ends were cut back, 6 bases at V and 6 bases at J, with 17 bases in the middle.

The gene calls are TRBV19 and TRBJ1-1, with 10 bases that match TRBD1. The germline CDR1 and CDR2 sequences are LNHDA and SQIVND (reference sequence). The CDR3 length is 14 residues. With V trimmed by 5 bases and J by 5 bases, 5 bases remained unmatched. The CDR3 loop reads CASSDRGRGTEAFF. DNA for the CDR3: TGTGCCAGTAGTGACAGGGGGCGAGGGACTGAAGCTTTCTTT.

This clonotype was detected only a few times. The V and J genes are TRBV29-1 and TRBJ1-1; 8 bases map to TRBD1. The CDR3 is 13 residues long. Germline trimming cut 7 bases from V and 1 base from J; bases unmatched to any gene: 5. CDR1 is SQVTM and CDR2 is ANQGSEA in the germline V gene. DNA of the CDR3: TGCAGCGCCAAAACAGGGGGGAACACTGAAGCTTTCTTT. Its translation is CSAKTGGNTEAFF.

The J gene is TRBJ1-2, the V gene TRBV11-3, with D possibly being TRBD1 (5 bases). Germline V gene sequence: CDR1 SGHNT, CDR2 YENEEA. V lost 5 bases and J 2 bases, leaving 15 bases between the germline ends. The CDR3 is 15 residues long. DNA of the CDR3: TGTGCCAGCAGCCCTTCCCCTGGGGGAAACTATGGCTACACCTTC. Residues: CASSPSPGGNYGYTF.

The V gene is TRBV7-8, the J gene TRBJ2-1, with 10 bases lining up with TRBD2. The CDR3 is 16 residues long. Germline V gene data show CDR1 as SGHVS and CDR2 as FQNEAQ. V lost 2 bases to trimming and J lost 4 bases; unmatched junction nucleotides: 5. CDR3 DNA sequence: TGTGCCAGCAGCTTATACGGGACTAGCGCGTACAATGAGCAGTTCTTC. It translates to CASSLYGTSAYNEQFF.

This clonotype came up many times. The genes are TRBV12-3 or TRBV12-4 and TRBJ1-3, with unresolved D. The CDR3 extends over 16 amino acids. V dropped 5 bases and J dropped 1 base, with 15 bases sitting between them. This chain's CDR3 is CASSRRKALSGNTIYF. CDR3 sequence (DNA): TGTGCCAGCAGTCGCCGGAAGGCGCTATCTGGAAACACCATATATTTT.

This clonotype came up a few times. The chain uses TRBV20-1 and TRBJ2-1; D may be TRBD1 (6 bases). Germline assignment: CDR1 DFQATT and CDR2 SNEGSKA (reference sequence). V was clipped by 5 bases and J by 5 bases, with 16 bases between them. There are 14 residues in the CDR3. The CDR3 bases are TGCAGTGCTGCTCAGGGGACCAAACACAATGAGCAGTTCTTC. It codes for CSAAQGTKHNEQFF.

The chain's CDR3 is CASSSGQGISYNEQFF. CDR3 DNA sequence: TGCGCCAGCAGCTCCGGGCAGGGAATCTCCTACAATGAGCAGTTCTTC. The genes are TRBV5-1 and TRBJ2-1; maybe TRBD1 (5 bases). Germline CDR1 SGHRS, CDR2 YFSETQ. Trimming cost V 3 bases and J 0 bases, with 13 bases left between them. There are 16 residues in the CDR3.

This clonotype was seen more than once but under ten times. The chain combines TRBV20-1 with TRBJ2-5; 8 bases line up with TRBD1. CDR1 and CDR2 (germline): DFQATT, SNEGSKA (reference sequence). The ends lost 1 base at V and 2 bases at J; junction bases unmatched: 6. The CDR3 contains 15 residues. The CDR3, as DNA: TGCAGTGCTAGAGCCCGGGACAGGAGTCAAGAGACCCAGTACTTC. Amino acids: CSARARDRSQETQYF.

This clonotype was counted only a few times. The chain couples TRBV20-1 to TRBJ1-5; perhaps TRBD1 as D (6 bases). Trimming took 6 bases from V and 3 from J, leaving 12 bases between them. This CDR3 is 13 amino acids long. Germline V gene sequence: CDR1 DFQATT, CDR2 SNEGSKA (reference sequence). The CDR3 DNA reads as TGCAGTGCCACGGACAGAGTCAATCAGCCCCAGCATTTT. As protein: CSATDRVNQPQHF.

This clonotype showed up just a few times. The chain carries TRBV28 and TRBJ1-1, with D uncertain. Trimming pared 3 bases from V and 3 bases from J, leaving 11 bases between. This CDR3 spans 14 amino acids. Germline V gene lookup returns CDR1 MDHEN and CDR2 SYDVKM. The CDR3 DNA reads TGTGCCAGCAGTTTCGGCAGCGGGGACACTGAAGCTTTCTTT. The encoded protein is CASSFGSGDTEAFF.

The CDR3 here is CASSLRSGLMNTEAFF. CDR3 coding DNA: TGTGCCAGCAGCTTAAGGTCCGGACTAATGAACACTGAAGCTTTCTTT. V is TRBV7-8 and J is TRBJ1-1; D call uncertain. Germline loops: CDR1 SGHVS, CDR2 FQNEAQ. The V end was cut by 2 bases, the J end by 0 bases, with 13 bases between. The CDR3 is 16 amino acids.

The chain employs TRBV28 and TRBJ2-1; 13 bases line up with TRBD2. J gave up 3 bases and V 8 bases, and 10 bases lay outside the gene matches. In germline, CDR1 is MDHEN, CDR2 SYDVKM. This CDR3 region has 17 residues. DNA of the CDR3: TGTGCCAGCGCCGGGACTAGCGGGAAGAAGTTCTACAATGAGCAGTTCTTC. Its translation is CASAGTSGKKFYNEQFF.

In this sample, this clonotype turned up a few times. V is TRBV24-1 and J is TRBJ2-3, with D perhaps TRBD1 (5 bases). CDR1 is KGHDR and CDR2 is SFDVKD in the germline V gene. The CDR3 runs to 14 residues. The V and J ends lost 3 bases and 7 bases respectively, with 13 bases between them. CDR3 coding DNA: TGTGCCACCAGTGATGTTTCAGGGTCAAATACGCAGTATTTT. This codes for CATSDVSGSNTQYF.

This clonotype was seen only a few times. The chain is built from TRBV12-3 or TRBV12-4 and TRBJ1-2; D possibly corresponds to TRBD1 (6 bases). This CDR3 spans 15 amino acids. Trimming pared 5 bases from V and 2 bases from J, leaving 15 bases between. The CDR3 DNA sequence: TGTGCCAGCAGTCACCGGGACAAAAAAAACTATGGCTACACCTTC. This gives the protein CASSHRDKKNYGYTF.

The table lists this clonotype with many counts. The J gene is TRBJ2-3, the V gene TRBV7-9; TRBD2 matches at 7 bases. The CDR3 length is 16 residues. The germline V gene has CDR1 SEHNR and CDR2 FQNEAQ (reference sequence). The trim removed 3 bases at V and 2 bases at J, leaving 8 bases unmatched. The CDR3, as DNA: TGTGCCAGCAGCTTTAGTCTAGCGGACACCACAGATACGCAGTATTTT. It codes for CASSFSLADTTDTQYF.

The table lists this clonotype with a few counts. The chain joins TRBV11-2 to TRBJ2-4; possible D gene TRBD2, 5 bases. The germline CDR1 and CDR2 sequences are SGHAT and FQNNGV. This CDR3 has 18 residues. Between the trimmed V and J ends, which lost 6 bases and 0 bases, there was a span of 21 bases. The CDR3 DNA sequence: TGTGCCAGCAGTGAGGGCTCGGGTTCCTTACTAGCCAAAAACATTCAGTACTTC. It is translated as CASSEGSGSLLAKNIQYF. The variable domain in full, completed from reference TRBV11-2 and TRBJ2-4, reads EAGVAQSPRYKIIEKRQSVAFWCNPISGHATLYWYQQILGQGPKLLIQFQNNGVVDDSQLPKDRFSAERLKGVDSTLKIQPAKLEDSAVYLCASSEGSGSLLAKNIQYFGAGTRLSVL.

This chain connects TRBV12-3 or TRBV12-4 to TRBJ2-2; no clear D gene. The V gene lost 6 bases and the J gene lost 3 bases, with 5 bases spanning the gap. The CDR3 covers 12 residues. The CDR3 protein is CASRQDTGELFF. The CDR3 nucleotides are TGTGCCAGCAGGCAGGACACCGGGGAGCTGTTTTTT.

This clonotype was recorded many times. The chain uses TRBV2 and TRBJ1-5; 7 bases are shared with TRBD1. With 4 bases clipped from V and 6 bases from J, the junction kept 3 bases outside the gene matches. CDR3 size: 13 residues. The germline V gene has CDR1 SNHLY and CDR2 FYNNEI. CDR3 region: CASSGDSSQPQHF. The CDR3 DNA reads as TGTGCCAGCAGTGGGGACAGCTCTCAGCCCCAGCATTTT.

This chain uses TRBV24-1 with TRBJ2-5, with 9 nucleotides matching TRBD1. The J segment lost 5 bases and the V segment lost 5 bases, leaving 8 bases of the junction unmatched. CDR3 length: 15 amino acids. Looked up from germline, CDR1 is KGHDR and CDR2 is SFDVKD. The CDR3 sequence: CATSGPTGGLETQYF. The CDR3 coding sequence is TGTGCCACCAGTGGCCCCACAGGGGGCTTGGAGACCCAGTACTTC.

A few counts support this clonotype. The V and J genes are TRBV10-1 and TRBJ2-5; 13 nucleotides line up with TRBD2. V gave up 5 bases and J gave up 7 bases; unmatched junction bases: 7. Per the germline V gene, CDR1 is WNHNN and CDR2 is SYGVQD (reference sequence). CDR3 size: 15 residues. CDR3 nucleotide sequence: TGCGCCAGCAGTCCACGGACTAGCGGGAGTATGACCCAGTACTTC. Residues: CASSPRTSGSMTQYF.

The rearrangement joins TRBV20-1 to TRBJ1-3; maybe TRBD1 (6 bases). Germline V gene lookup returns CDR1 DFQATT and CDR2 SNEGSKA (reference sequence). CDR3 length: 14 residues. V lost 6 bases and J 4 bases, leaving 16 bases between the germline ends. The CDR3 DNA sequence: TGCAGTGCGGGGGCAAGAGTGGCAGGAAACACCATATATTTT. Protein: CSAGARVAGNTIYF.

This clonotype turned up a few times. The V call is TRBV5-6, the J call TRBJ2-2; D not certain. The V gene's germline CDR1 is SGHDT and CDR2 YYEEEE. Trimming took 0 bases from V and 5 from J, leaving 14 bases between them. The CDR3 spans 16 residues. The CDR3 DNA follows: TGTGCCAGCAGCTTGGAAGGGTGGGCCAGGACCGGGGAGCTGTTTTTT. It codes for CASSLEGWARTGELFF.

This clonotype was seen a handful of times. This chain links TRBV11-2 with TRBJ2-6; no clear D. Germline assignment: CDR1 SGHAT and CDR2 FQNNGV. This CDR3 is built from 12 residues. Trimming pared 5 bases from V and 2 bases from J, leaving 1 base between. The CDR3 loop reads CASSTGANVLTF. The CDR3 DNA is TGTGCCAGCAGCACTGGGGCCAACGTCCTGACTTTC.

This clonotype has a single count. This chain connects TRBV20-1 to TRBJ2-5; D is uncertain. Germline V gene lookup returns CDR1 DFQATT and CDR2 SNEGSKA (reference sequence). Trimming left V 3 bases short and J 3 bases short, with 8 bases between. CDR3 length: 12 amino acids. CDR3 in amino acids: CSASSGEETQYF. The DNA of the CDR3 is TGCAGTGCTAGCTCTGGAGAAGAGACCCAGTACTTC.